This TCR beta chain was sequenced in a study of blood T cell repertoires in COVID-19. CDR1 is SGHAT, CDR2 FQNNGV, per germline. The CDR3 runs to 15 residues. Between the trimmed V and J ends, which lost 4 bases and 0 bases, there was a span of 10 bases. Profiled with immunoSEQ multiplex PCR; TCRdb holds only in-frame clones, not every one. The sample lists around 60,000 clones; approximately 90% were seen once. The receptor's source is a woman in her fifties or sixties with COVID-19, enrolled during active disease. Sequencing was done on a sample of peripheral blood. V is TRBV11-2 and J is TRBJ2-1, with D maybe TRBD2 (5 bases). Here the CDR3 reads CASSSTGVSYNEQFF. The DNA of the CDR3 is TGTGCCAGCAGCTCGACCGGGGTCTCCTACAATGAGCAGTTCTTC.